These 16 T cell receptor beta chains originate from one sample sequenced in a study of T-cell memory formation after mild COVID-19. A single record per CDR3 protein comes from TCRdb applying MiXCR to the 5' RACE reads. The sample holds approximately 250,000 distinct CDR3 sequences, roughly 16% seen once. Sequenced: PBMCs or a T cell subset sorted from them (not recorded which). The receptors stem from a man younger than 35 who had mild COVID-19 (a few samples of this study predate the infection). Cell type and time point are not known.

V gene TRBV5-6 combines with J gene TRBJ1-1, with D uncertain. Trimming stripped 3 bases from V and 1 base from J, with 10 bases between. From germline, CDR1 is SGHDT and CDR2 YYEEEE. The CDR3 is 14 residues long. The CDR3 DNA is TGTGCCAGCAGCTCTCAGCCCCGGAACACTGAAGCTTTCTTT. It codes for CASSSQPRNTEAFF.

CDR3 sequence (DNA): TGTGCCAGCAGTTTAGGCCTCCGTAATTCACCCCTCCACTTT. Amino acids: CASSLGLRNSPLHF. The chain employs TRBV12-3 or TRBV12-4 and TRBJ1-6; D call uncertain. The CDR3 spans 14 residues. Deletions cut 1 base from V and 6 bases from J, with 7 bases between.

This clonotype was recorded many times. V is TRBV6-5 and J is TRBJ1-2; TRBD1 matches 7 bases. V was pared by 5 bases and J by 8 bases, with 8 bases of the junction left unmatched. Germline CDR1 is MNHEY and CDR2 is SVGAGI. CDR3 size: 13 residues. This CDR3 is CASSVGGGRGYTF. CDR3 DNA: TGTGCCAGCAGTGTCGGAGGGGGCAGGGGCTACACCTTC.

This clonotype was detected ten times or more. The chain is built from TRBV5-4 and TRBJ2-1; no clear D gene. Deletions cut 0 bases from V and 7 bases from J, with 5 bases between. There are 12 residues in the CDR3. The germline gives CDR1 SGHNT, CDR2 YYREEE (reference sequence). The CDR3 region has the DNA TGTGCCAGCAGCTTGGTGGCGAATGAGCAGTTCTTC. It specifies CASSLVANEQFF.

This chain joins TRBV7-2 and TRBJ2-2; 9 bases are a match to TRBD1. V gave up 5 bases and J gave up 7 bases; unmatched junction bases: 8. The CDR3 consists of 15 residues. The V gene's germline CDR1 is SGHTA and CDR2 FQGNSA. CDR3 nucleotide sequence: TGTGCCAGCAGCCTGCCGGGACAGGGTGTCGGGGAGCTGTTTTTT. As protein: CASSLPGQGVGELFF.

The chain carries TRBV5-1 and TRBJ2-5; no reliable D call. The germline V gene has CDR1 SGHRS and CDR2 YFSETQ. Trimming left V 4 bases short and J 2 bases short, with 9 bases between. There are 13 residues in the CDR3. The CDR3 here is CASSDHDQETQYF. CDR3 in DNA: TGCGCCAGCAGCGACCACGATCAAGAGACCCAGTACTTC.

This chain joins TRBV12-3 or TRBV12-4 and TRBJ1-2; 10 positions match TRBD1. V lost 5 bases, J lost 6 bases, and 3 bases stayed unmatched. The CDR3 sequence is 13 residues long. The CDR3 spells CASSTGTGDGYTF. In nucleotides, the CDR3 is TGTGCCAGCAGTACCGGGACAGGGGATGGCTACACCTTC.

The V gene is TRBV6-6, the J gene TRBJ2-2, with D uncertain. The germline V gene has CDR1 MNHNY and CDR2 SVGAGI (reference sequence). CDR3 length: 14 residues. Trimming stripped 3 bases from V and 4 bases from J, with 9 bases between. The CDR3 spells CASSYSVITGELFF. CDR3 sequence (DNA): TGTGCCAGCAGTTATTCGGTGATCACCGGGGAGCTGTTTTTT.

The V gene is TRBV5-1, the J gene TRBJ2-7; 11 bases agree with TRBD1. The CDR3 is made up of 15 amino acids. J lost 4 bases, V lost 2 bases, and 5 bases had no gene match. The germline V gene has CDR1 SGHRS and CDR2 YFSETQ. In DNA form, the CDR3 reads TGCGCCAGCAGCTTATGGACAGGGGGCCTATACGAGCAGTACGTC. Translating gives CASSLWTGGLYEQYV.

The gene calls are TRBV7-6 and TRBJ2-7; 13 bases fit TRBD2. Germline loops: CDR1 SGHVS, CDR2 FNYEAQ. V lost 5 bases, J lost 7 bases, and 11 bases stayed unmatched. The CDR3 contains 16 residues. CDR3 in DNA: TGTGCCAGCAGCCCGGGACTAGCGGGACGGGCGGGAGAGCAGTACTTC. Translated: CASSPGLAGRAGEQYF.

The chain joins TRBV5-5 to TRBJ1-5; D unresolved. The CDR3 sequence is 16 residues long. The germline V gene encodes CDR1 SGHKS and CDR2 YYEKEE (reference sequence). The V end was cut by 0 bases, the J end by 0 bases, with 10 bases between. The CDR3 DNA follows: TGTGCCAGCAGCTTGGAAGCTGTGTATAGCAATCAGCCCCAGCATTTT. This encodes CASSLEAVYSNQPQHF.

This clonotype was counted a few times. The chain recombines TRBV5-1 with TRBJ2-1, with a tentative D call TRBD2 (5 bases). Germline V CDR1 and CDR2: SGHRS, YFSETQ. The CDR3 runs to 16 residues. V was cut by 0 bases and J by 1 base, with 11 bases left in between. The CDR3 sequence is CASSLEGGWSYNEQFF. The DNA for the CDR3 is TGCGCCAGCAGCTTGGAAGGCGGGTGGTCCTACAATGAGCAGTTCTTC.

V usage is TRBV6-2 or TRBV6-3 and J usage is TRBJ2-5; 7 bases match TRBD2. In germline, CDR1 is MNHEY, CDR2 SVGEGT. There are 15 residues in the CDR3. V lost 0 bases to trimming and J lost 5 bases; unmatched junction nucleotides: 6. CDR3 coding DNA: TGTGCCAGCAGTTACTCGAATAGGGAGGGGGAGACCCAGTACTTC. It codes for CASSYSNREGETQYF.

This clonotype occurred a few times. This sequence joins TRBV5-1 and TRBJ2-3; 7 bases are shared with TRBD2. CDR1 is SGHRS, CDR2 YFSETQ, per germline. This CDR3 comprises 16 residues. J gave up 1 base and V 1 base, and 6 bases lay outside the gene matches. CDR3 protein: CASSLSSRGGTDTQYF. The CDR3 DNA sequence: TGCGCCAGCAGCTTGTCAAGTCGGGGGGGCACAGATACGCAGTATTTT.

The V call is TRBV19, the J call TRBJ1-2; 7 bases align to TRBD1. After removal of 5 bases from V and 1 base from J, the junction contained 4 bases not matched to a gene. CDR3 length: 14 residues. Germline CDR1 LNHDA, CDR2 SQIVND (reference sequence). The CDR3 nucleotides are TGTGCCAGTAGTTGGGACAGCCTTAACTATGGCTACACCTTC. It codes for CASSWDSLNYGYTF.

The chain links TRBV10-3 to TRBJ1-4; 8 bases are shared with TRBD1. This CDR3 contains 13 residues. With 10 bases clipped from V and 8 bases from J, the junction kept 9 bases outside the gene matches. Germline-derived CDR1 and CDR2 are ENHRY and SYGVKD. Here the CDR3 reads CASRQGIEEKLFF. The CDR3 DNA reads TGTGCCAGTCGACAGGGGATCGAAGAAAAACTGTTTTTT.